One sample yielded the 23 T cell receptor beta chains listed below, sequenced in a study of Ad26.COV2.S vaccination and SARS-CoV-2 variants (dated by TCRdb to about 2021). Taken with the paper, the label for treatment or condition translates to: approximately 18 received Ad26.COV2.S at low or high dose, single or two shots; 5 received placebo; per-sample allocation not given. For vaccine and placebo recipients, the sequenced repertoires came from samples collected on day 63 after the first injection. Libraries were constructed by the immunoSEQ multiplex PCR assay. TCRdb mirrors the immuneACCESS table, restricted to in-frame sequences. Some clones are absent from its copies; in checked studies, under half trace to an unresolved V gene, and the reason for the others is unknown. Here the sample has over 400,000 clones; 89% occur a single time. The top ten clonotypes cover just over 2.5% of the sample.

This specimen was peripheral blood, taken in a trial of Ad26.COV2.S vaccine versus placebo. These receptors were taken from a person aged 18 to 59 who received the Ad26.COV2.S COVID-19 vaccine or a placebo.

The table lists this clone with a count of one. The sample contains more than one DNA sequence encoding this CDR3. The J gene is TRBJ1-1, the V gene TRBV19; a possible D gene is TRBD1 (5 bases). The CDR3 contains 13 residues. V was pared by 3 bases and J by 2 bases, with 7 bases between. The germline V gene has CDR1 LNHDA and CDR2 SQIVND (reference sequence). The CDR3 coding sequence is TGTGCCAGTAGTATGACAGCTAACACTGAAGCTTTCTTT. Encoded protein: CASSMTANTEAFF. Complete variable domain (other parts from reference TRBV19 and TRBJ1-1): DGGITQSPKYLFRKEGQNVTLSCEQNLNHDAMYWYRQDPGQGLRLIYYSQIVNDFQKGDIAEGYSVSREKKESFPLTVTSAQKNPTAFYLCASSMTANTEAFFGQGTRLTVV.

The rearrangement uses TRBV28 and TRBJ1-2; possible D gene TRBD1, 5 bases. The CDR3 runs to 13 residues. Trimming cost V 6 bases and J 9 bases, with 17 bases left between them. The V gene's germline CDR1 is MDHEN and CDR2 SYDVKM. The CDR3 loop is CASSPHLVGRYTF. The CDR3 DNA reads TGTGCCAGCAGCCCACACCTAGTGGGACGCTACACCTTC.

The genes are TRBV7-2 and TRBJ1-3; D uncertain. The CDR3 sequence is 14 residues long. The germline gives CDR1 SGHTA, CDR2 FQGNSA. With 2 bases removed from V and 0 bases from J, the gap between germline ends came to 5 bases. CDR3 protein: CASSLISSGNTIYF. Written as DNA, the CDR3 is TGTGCCAGCAGCTTAATCAGCTCTGGAAACACCATATATTTT.

The chain recombines TRBV19 with TRBJ1-1; unclear D gene. V gave up 4 bases and J gave up 5 bases, with 11 bases separating them. CDR1 LNHDA and CDR2 SQIVND come from the germline V gene (reference sequence). This CDR3 has 13 amino acids. The DNA of the CDR3 is TGTGCCAGTAGTACCCCGGCGGGGACTGAAGCTTTCTTT. Its translation: CASSTPAGTEAFF.

This chain joins TRBV5-4 and TRBJ1-1; D is unresolved. CDR1 and CDR2 from the germline V gene are SGHNT and YYREEE (reference sequence). The CDR3 is made up of 17 amino acids. Deletions cut 7 bases from V and 0 bases from J, with 22 bases between. As DNA, the CDR3 is TGTGCCAGCGGAAGCAAGGCTGGGGTCCCGATGAACACTGAAGCTTTCTTT. Amino acids: CASGSKAGVPMNTEAFF.

This clone has just one count. The V and J genes are TRBV14 and TRBJ1-6; 8 bases map to TRBD1. With 6 bases clipped from V and 9 bases from J, the junction kept 13 bases outside the gene matches. Germline CDR1 SGHDN, CDR2 FVKESK. CDR3 size: 16 residues. CDR3 loop: CASSYSGTGGGSPLHF. The CDR3 nucleotides are TGTGCCAGCAGTTATTCCGGGACAGGAGGCGGTTCACCCCTCCACTTT. Looking up the rest from reference TRBV14 and TRBJ1-6 gives the full variable domain: EAGVTQFPSHSVIEKGQTVTLRCDPISGHDNLYWYRRVMGKEIKFLLHFVKESKQDESGMPNNRFLAERTGGTYSTLKVQPAELEDSGVYFCASSYSGTGGGSPLHFGNGTRLTVT.

The chain has TRBV29-1 and TRBJ2-1; 7 nucleotides agree with TRBD2. V was pared by 0 bases and J by 7 bases, with 3 bases of the junction left unmatched. Looked up from germline, CDR1 is SQVTM and CDR2 is ANQGSEA. The CDR3 length is 13 residues. The DNA for the CDR3 is TGCAGCGTTGAAGAAACACTAGCGAATGAGCAGTTCTTC. Residues: CSVEETLANEQFF.

This chain uses TRBV27 with TRBJ1-2; D ambiguous. V lost 5 bases, J lost 0 bases, and 7 bases lay in between. Germline assignment: CDR1 MNHEY and CDR2 SMNVEV (reference sequence). The length of the CDR3 is 13 residues. This CDR3 reads CASSPGSNYGYTF. Here the CDR3 DNA reads TGTGCCAGCAGTCCCGGATCTAACTATGGCTACACCTTC.

This clone was counted only a few times. This chain uses TRBV6-5 with TRBJ1-4; 7 nucleotides match TRBD1. CDR1 and CDR2 (germline): MNHEY, SVGAGI. Trimming removed 6 bases from V and 14 bases from J; junction bases left unmatched: 9. The CDR3 loop spans 12 amino acids. As DNA, the CDR3 is TGTGCCAGCAGAAACGACAGGGAGGTTCTGTTTTTT. Translated, it gives CASRNDREVLFF.

The chain is built from TRBV11-3 and TRBJ1-2; 8 bases fit TRBD1. V lost 3 bases, J lost 7 bases, and 4 bases stayed unmatched. The CDR3 runs to 13 residues. Germline V CDR1 and CDR2: SGHNT, YENEEA. The CDR3 DNA reads TGTGCCAGCAGCTTTGGGCAGGGGGCTGGCTACACCTTC. Translating it yields CASSFGQGAGYTF. The entire variable domain, with the rest obtained from reference TRBV11-3 and TRBJ1-2, is as follows: EAGVVQSPRYKIIEKKQPVAFWCNPISGHNTLYWYLQNLGQGPELLIRYENEEAVDDSQLPKDRFSAERLKGVDSTLKIQPAELGDSAVYLCASSFGQGAGYTFGSGTRLTVV.

The gene calls are TRBV4-3 and TRBJ1-2; TRBD1 is a possible D gene (5 bases). The CDR3 has 17 amino acids. Deletions cut 0 bases from V and 5 bases from J, with 19 bases between. In germline, CDR1 is LGHNA, CDR2 YSLEER. This CDR3 is CASSQDRWSGRVYGYTF. In DNA, the CDR3 is TGCGCCAGCAGCCAAGATCGATGGTCGGGCAGGGTGTATGGCTACACCTTC.

This clone has a single count. This sequence joins TRBV7-9 and TRBJ2-1; the D call may be TRBD1 or TRBD2 (6 bases each). Trimming removed 5 bases from V and 7 bases from J, with 18 bases in between. Germline V gives CDR1 SEHNR, CDR2 FQNEAQ (reference sequence). This CDR3 spans 15 amino acids. The CDR3 DNA reads as TGTGCCAGCAGCAAACTGGGGGGCCTAGGAAATGAGCAGTTCTTC. Translating gives CASSKLGGLGNEQFF.

J is TRBJ1-2 and V is TRBV27, with TRBD1 as a possible D gene (5 bases). Germline V lookup: CDR1 MNHEY, CDR2 SMNVEV (reference sequence). V dropped 9 bases and J dropped 2 bases, with 25 bases sitting between them. The CDR3 spans 17 residues. The CDR3 here is CASWGEGPGSSNYGYTF. In DNA, the CDR3 is TGTGCCAGTTGGGGGGAAGGCCCAGGGTCCTCGAACTATGGCTACACCTTC.

A few counts support this clone. This chain links TRBV18 with TRBJ1-5; tentatively, D is TRBD1 (5 bases). This CDR3 comprises 14 residues. The V end lost 4 bases, the J end lost 0 bases, and 7 bases lay between the germline ends. The germline V gene encodes CDR1 KGHSH and CDR2 LQKENI. The CDR3 sequence: CASSQGFSNQPQHF. CDR3 sequence (DNA): TGTGCCAGCTCACAGGGGTTTAGCAATCAGCCCCAGCATTTT.

CDR3 protein: CASSLERGARNTGELFF. CDR3 in DNA: TGTGCCAGCAGCTTAGAACGGGGGGCGCGTAACACCGGGGAGCTGTTTTTT. The rearrangement uses TRBV7-2 and TRBJ2-2, with a tentative D call TRBD2 (7 bases). Germline V CDR1 and CDR2: SGHTA, FQGNSA. There are 17 residues in the CDR3. With 1 base removed from V and 2 bases from J, the gap between germline ends came to 14 bases.

This sequence joins TRBV5-1 and TRBJ2-1, with D hard to call. The germline V gene encodes CDR1 SGHRS and CDR2 YFSETQ. V shed 4 bases and J shed 6 bases, with 11 bases lying between them. This CDR3 region has 13 residues. The CDR3, as DNA: TGCGCCAGCAGCCCTGGTCTATTCAATGAGCAGTTCTTC. Its translation: CASSPGLFNEQFF.

This chain links TRBV5-1 with TRBJ2-1; maybe TRBD2 (5 bases). The CDR3 runs to 14 residues. The germline V gene has CDR1 SGHRS and CDR2 YFSETQ. Trimming cost V 0 bases and J 8 bases, with 12 bases left between them. The CDR3 nucleotides read TGCGCCAGCAGCTTGGGAGGAGGCGGCGATGAGCAGTTCTTC. Protein: CASSLGGGGDEQFF.

The genes are TRBV11-3 and TRBJ1-6; D ambiguous. From germline, CDR1 is SGHNT and CDR2 YENEEA. V lost 1 base to trimming and J lost 10 bases, with 11 bases between them. The CDR3 consists of 14 residues. CDR3 protein: CASSLGGIGSPLHF. The CDR3 coding sequence is TGTGCCAGCAGCTTAGGTGGAATCGGCTCACCCCTCCACTTT.

V is TRBV27 and J is TRBJ1-1; unclear D gene. V shed 0 bases and J shed 4 bases, with 9 bases lying between them. The CDR3 has 14 amino acids. Germline CDR1 is MNHEY and CDR2 is SMNVEV (reference sequence). The CDR3 sequence is CASSLSEGGTEAFF. CDR3 bases: TGTGCCAGCAGTTTATCGGAGGGCGGCACTGAAGCTTTCTTT.

This rearrangement joins TRBV30 to TRBJ1-4, with unresolved D. Germline CDR1 GTSNPN, CDR2 SVGIG (reference sequence). The CDR3 spans 14 residues. V lost 4 bases, J lost 8 bases, and 17 bases lay in between. The CDR3 spells CAWIPKGIGEKLFF. The CDR3, as DNA: TGTGCCTGGATTCCGAAGGGAATCGGAGAAAAACTGTTTTTT.

The chain combines TRBV10-3 with TRBJ1-5, with unresolved D. V was trimmed by 4 bases and J by 0 bases, leaving 4 bases between them. The germline CDR1 and CDR2 sequences are ENHRY and SYGVKD. This CDR3 region has 13 residues. CDR3 loop: CAISGVSNQPQHF. The CDR3, as DNA: TGTGCCATCAGTGGAGTTAGCAATCAGCCCCAGCATTTT.

The rearrangement joins TRBV15 to TRBJ2-4, with D unclear. Germline V lookup: CDR1 LNHNV, CDR2 YYDKDF (reference sequence). The length of the CDR3 is 21 residues. Trimming removed 4 bases from V and 0 bases from J, with 28 bases in between. The CDR3 coding sequence is TGTGCCACCAGCAAATCTGCCGAGCTCCCAAACAGAGTAATAGCCAAAAACATTCAGTACTTC. This codes for CATSKSAELPNRVIAKNIQYF.

The V and J genes are TRBV10-2 and TRBJ1-2; D remains ambiguous. The CDR3 runs 14 residues. The V end was cut by 6 bases, the J end by 2 bases, with 13 bases between. Germline CDR1 reads WSHSY; CDR2 reads SAAADI. DNA of the CDR3: TGCGCCAGCAGGGATTCAGGAGCCAACTATGGCTACACCTTC. Translation: CASRDSGANYGYTF.